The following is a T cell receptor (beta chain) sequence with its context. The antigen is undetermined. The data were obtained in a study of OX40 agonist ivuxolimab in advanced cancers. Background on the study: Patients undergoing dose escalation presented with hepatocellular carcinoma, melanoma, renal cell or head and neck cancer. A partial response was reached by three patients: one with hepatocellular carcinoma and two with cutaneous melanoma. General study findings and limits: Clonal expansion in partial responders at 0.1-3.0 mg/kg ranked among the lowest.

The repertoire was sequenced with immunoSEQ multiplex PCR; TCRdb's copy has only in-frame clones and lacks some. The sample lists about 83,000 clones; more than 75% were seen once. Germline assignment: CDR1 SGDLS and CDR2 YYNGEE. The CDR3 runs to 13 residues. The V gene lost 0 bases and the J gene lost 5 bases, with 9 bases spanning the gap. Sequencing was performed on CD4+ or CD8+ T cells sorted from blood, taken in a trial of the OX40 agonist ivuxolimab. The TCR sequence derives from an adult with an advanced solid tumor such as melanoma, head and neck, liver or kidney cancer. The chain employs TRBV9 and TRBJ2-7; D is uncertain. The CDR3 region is CASSVGPDDEQYF. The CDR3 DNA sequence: TGTGCCAGCAGCGTAGGCCCTGACGACGAGCAGTACTTC. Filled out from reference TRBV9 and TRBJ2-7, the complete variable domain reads DSGVTQTPKHLITATGQRVTLRCSPRSGDLSVYWYQQSLDQGLQFLIQYYNGEERAKGNILERFSAQQFPDLHSELNLSSLELGDSALYFCASSVGPDDEQYFGPGTRLTVT.